These T cell receptor beta chains were read from a single sample in a study of vaccination and CD4 T cells after COVID-19. Antigens for these TCRs are unknown. TCRdb passed the PCR reads through MiXCR, listing each CDR3 protein once. The repertoire has some 20,000 distinct CDR3 sequences, roughly 50% of them found once; the top ten carry 7.4%. Sequencing was done on a sample of CD4+ T cells from blood, cultured in vitro. The receptors were gathered from a human donor who had recovered from COVID-19. The CDR3 runs from the conserved cysteine through the conserved F or W. The order of the fields is V gene, J gene, CDR3 protein.

v_gene: TRBV30
j_gene: TRBJ2-1
CDR3aa: CAWKVLRRVNEQFF

v_gene: TRBV11-2
j_gene: TRBJ2-5
CDR3aa: CASSLVSAGRQTQYF

v_gene: TRBV2
j_gene: TRBJ2-3
CDR3aa: CASRLRGGTDTQYF

v_gene: TRBV7-2
j_gene: TRBJ2-3
CDR3aa: CASSTGGTDTQYF

v_gene: TRBV19
j_gene: TRBJ1-6
CDR3aa: CASSLQGREYNSPLHF

v_gene: TRBV7-2
j_gene: TRBJ1-4
CDR3aa: CASSREGGEKLFF

v_gene: TRBV18
j_gene: TRBJ2-7
CDR3aa: CASSPVPRPPYEQYF

v_gene: TRBV24-1
j_gene: TRBJ1-5
CDR3aa: CATSDKAEGVIGPQHF

v_gene: TRBV6-2/TRBV6-3
j_gene: TRBJ2-3
CDR3aa: CASSLRDGVGTQYF

v_gene: TRBV19
j_gene: TRBJ1-3
CDR3aa: CASSGTGKENTIYF

v_gene: TRBV7-6
j_gene: TRBJ2-1
CDR3aa: CASTNLYRTGYYNEQFF

v_gene: TRBV4-3
j_gene: TRBJ2-2
CDR3aa: CASSQVGDNTGELFF

v_gene: TRBV10-1
j_gene: TRBJ2-3
CDR3aa: CASRGALSTDTQYF

v_gene: TRBV5-4
j_gene: TRBJ2-7
CDR3aa: CASSRGPSYEQYF

v_gene: TRBV10-1
j_gene: TRBJ2-5
CDR3aa: CASSEGRTSGAIETQYF

v_gene: TRBV19
j_gene: TRBJ2-3
CDR3aa: CATARGAGETDTQYF

v_gene: TRBV7-2
j_gene: TRBJ2-2
CDR3aa: CASSANRGATGELFF

v_gene: TRBV9
j_gene: TRBJ2-2
CDR3aa: CASSVDVNTGELFF

v_gene: TRBV19
j_gene: TRBJ1-5
CDR3aa: CASSSIGQGYNQPQHF

v_gene: TRBV28
j_gene: TRBJ2-6
CDR3aa: CASSTSAGANVLTF

v_gene: TRBV6-1
j_gene: TRBJ2-2
CDR3aa: CASSQDSNTGELFF

v_gene: TRBV11-3
j_gene: TRBJ1-1
CDR3aa: CASSLVGVGEAFF

v_gene: TRBV27
j_gene: TRBJ2-3
CDR3aa: CASSLTLALSTDTQYF

v_gene: TRBV11-3
j_gene: TRBJ2-3
CDR3aa: CASSLDGTDTQYF

v_gene: TRBV19
j_gene: TRBJ2-3
CDR3aa: CASSIGQKGDTQYF

v_gene: TRBV19
j_gene: TRBJ1-6
CDR3aa: CASSTHNLGQGLYNSPLHF

v_gene: TRBV6-1
j_gene: TRBJ1-6
CDR3aa: CASSEAEPLHF

v_gene: TRBV30
j_gene: TRBJ2-7
CDR3aa: CAWVRTRPYEQYF

v_gene: TRBV2
j_gene: TRBJ1-2
CDR3aa: CASSESSNYGYTF

v_gene: TRBV9
j_gene: TRBJ1-1
CDR3aa: CASSRTRGTEAFF

v_gene: TRBV7-2
j_gene: TRBJ1-2
CDR3aa: CASSPLASKPSNYGYTF

v_gene: TRBV20-1
j_gene: TRBJ1-1
CDR3aa: CSARGDTEAFF

v_gene: TRBV25-1
j_gene: TRBJ2-2
CDR3aa: CASSAEDRTEGTGELFF

v_gene: TRBV2
j_gene: TRBJ1-1
CDR3aa: CASSVSRGQGLLRAFF

v_gene: TRBV7-9
j_gene: TRBJ2-1
CDR3aa: CASSLPPRLAGGRNEQFF

v_gene: TRBV7-2
j_gene: TRBJ1-2
CDR3aa: CASSWGQGSDGYTF

v_gene: TRBV30
j_gene: TRBJ2-1
CDR3aa: CAWSVRRNEQFF

v_gene: TRBV7-2
j_gene: TRBJ1-1
CDR3aa: CASSSGIPTTEAFF

v_gene: TRBV9
j_gene: TRBJ2-5
CDR3aa: CASSVGASGKETQYF

v_gene: TRBV7-2
j_gene: TRBJ2-5
CDR3aa: CASSFSGGQETQYF

v_gene: TRBV27
j_gene: TRBJ1-2
CDR3aa: CASSGHSDGYTF

v_gene: TRBV7-6
j_gene: TRBJ2-5
CDR3aa: CASSLGTSGETQYF

v_gene: TRBV7-6
j_gene: TRBJ2-3
CDR3aa: CASSFSKADTQYF

v_gene: TRBV19
j_gene: TRBJ2-2
CDR3aa: CASSSLGRGRDRELFF

v_gene: TRBV6-1
j_gene: TRBJ1-2
CDR3aa: CASSLTGATGYGYTF

v_gene: TRBV28
j_gene: TRBJ1-5
CDR3aa: CASSPSGGSTQPQHF

v_gene: TRBV27
j_gene: TRBJ2-1
CDR3aa: CASKQQGARNEQFF

v_gene: TRBV20-1
j_gene: TRBJ2-5
CDR3aa: CSARQGVGETQYF

v_gene: TRBV2
j_gene: TRBJ2-7
CDR3aa: CASSPGQGAPEQYF

v_gene: TRBV6-1
j_gene: TRBJ1-1
CDR3aa: CASSPGGICFF

v_gene: TRBV6-2/TRBV6-3
j_gene: TRBJ2-5
CDR3aa: CASSSRDRGYQETQYF

v_gene: TRBV10-3
j_gene: TRBJ1-1
CDR3aa: CAIATSGTGTEAFF

v_gene: TRBV10-3
j_gene: TRBJ1-5
CDR3aa: CAIGTDSNQPQHF

v_gene: TRBV20-1
j_gene: TRBJ2-1
CDR3aa: CSARDGKSSYNEQFF

v_gene: TRBV12-5
j_gene: TRBJ2-7
CDR3aa: CASAVAGALDEQYF

v_gene: TRBV2
j_gene: TRBJ2-7
CDR3aa: CASSEKGGGEQYF

v_gene: TRBV20-1
j_gene: TRBJ1-5
CDR3aa: CSARDRDSTIKPQHF